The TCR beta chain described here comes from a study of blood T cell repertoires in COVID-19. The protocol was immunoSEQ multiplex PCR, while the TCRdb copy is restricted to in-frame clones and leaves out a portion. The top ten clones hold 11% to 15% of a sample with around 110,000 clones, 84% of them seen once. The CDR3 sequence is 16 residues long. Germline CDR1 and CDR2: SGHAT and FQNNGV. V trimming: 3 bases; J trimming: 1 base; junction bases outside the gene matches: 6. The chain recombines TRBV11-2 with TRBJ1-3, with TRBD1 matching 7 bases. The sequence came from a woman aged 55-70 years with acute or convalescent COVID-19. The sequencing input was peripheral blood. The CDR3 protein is CASSFNSGGSGNTIYF. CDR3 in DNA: TGTGCCAGCAGCTTTAACTCAGGGGGGTCTGGAAACACCATATATTTT.